The rows below give T cell receptor beta chains drawn from one sample of a study of read filtering for tumor transcriptome and immune sequencing. MiXCR was run by TCRdb on the reads, yielding one entry per CDR3 protein. The repertoire holds about 46,000 distinct CDR3 sequences, with less than 20% as singletons. Sequencing was performed on a population of CD138-negative cells sorted from bone marrow. The receptors stem from a donor at least 40 years old with multiple myeloma. Each CDR3 is given with its conserved first and last residue. A D gene is named only where the DNA matches it firmly. Size is stated for part of the rows, as once, few or many counts, or as a class when the clone is expanded.

d_call: TRBD2; v_call: TRBV5-1; j_call: TRBJ2-1; clone_size: many; cdr3_aa: CASSSVTSGYNEQFF; cdr3_nt: TGCGCCAGCTCGAGTGTGACTAGCGGATACAATGAGCAGTTCTTC
d_call: TRBD2; v_call: TRBV5-4; j_call: TRBJ2-3; clone_size: NA; cdr3_aa: CASSPRTSAMLDTQYF; cdr3_nt: TGTGCCAGCAGCCCAAGGACTAGCGCGATGTTGGATACGCAGTATTTT
d_call: NA; v_call: TRBV7-9; j_call: TRBJ1-1; clone_size: many; cdr3_aa: CASGRGLGTEAFF; cdr3_nt: TGTGCCAGCGGTAGGGGTTTGGGCACTGAAGCTTTCTTT
d_call: TRBD1; v_call: TRBV7-2; j_call: TRBJ1-1; clone_size: few; cdr3_aa: CASSPRQGGGTEAFF; cdr3_nt: TGTGCCAGCAGCCCAAGACAGGGTGGAGGCACTGAAGCTTTCTTT
d_call: NA; v_call: TRBV19; j_call: TRBJ2-1; clone_size: many; cdr3_aa: CASSPRPLGVGHNEQFF; cdr3_nt: TGTGCCAGTAGTCCCCGTCCACTAGGAGTGGGTCACAATGAGCAGTTCTTC
d_call: TRBD2; v_call: TRBV29-1; j_call: TRBJ2-2; clone_size: many; cdr3_aa: CSVDLPSGQTANTGELFF; cdr3_nt: TGCAGCGTTGATCTACCTAGCGGGCAGACCGCGAACACCGGGGAGCTGTTTTTT
d_call: TRBD2; v_call: TRBV6-2/TRBV6-3; j_call: TRBJ2-1; clone_size: many; cdr3_aa: CASSYFSGRPPDEQFF; cdr3_nt: TGTGCCAGCAGTTACTTTAGCGGGAGGCCCCCGGATGAGCAGTTCTTC
d_call: NA; v_call: TRBV6-2/TRBV6-3; j_call: TRBJ2-7; clone_size: few; cdr3_aa: CASSYVSTRAYEQYF; cdr3_nt: TGTGCCAGCAGTTACGTCTCAACCCGAGCCTACGAGCAGTACTTC
d_call: NA; v_call: TRBV7-9; j_call: TRBJ2-1; clone_size: NA; cdr3_aa: CASSLVGAIWEQFF; cdr3_nt: TGTGCCAGCAGCTTAGTGGGCGCCATTTGGGAGCAGTTCTTC
d_call: TRBD1; v_call: TRBV18; j_call: TRBJ1-1; clone_size: NA; cdr3_aa: CASSPGTGGAGNAEAFF; cdr3_nt: TGTGCCAGCTCACCAGGGACAGGGGGCGCGGGGAACGCTGAAGCTTTCTTT
d_call: NA; v_call: TRBV7-9; j_call: TRBJ2-1; clone_size: few; cdr3_aa: CASSLSSISYEQFF; cdr3_nt: TGTGCCAGCAGCTTAAGCTCTATTAGCTATGAGCAGTTCTTC